Listed below are T cell receptor beta chains from one sample, sequenced in a study of OX40 agonist ivuxolimab in advanced cancers. TCRdb keeps only in-frame clones here, not all; method: immunoSEQ multiplex PCR. Of roughly 67,000 clones listed, around 87% are singletons. The sequences come from CD4+ or CD8+ T cells sorted from blood, collected in a trial of the OX40 agonist ivuxolimab. The receptors here all came from an adult with an advanced solid tumor such as melanoma, head and neck, liver or kidney cancer. CDR3s include the opening cysteine and the closing phenylalanine or tryptophan. The D gene is left open where the match is weak. Not every row has a clone size; where given, it reads once, few, many or a size class.

TRBJ2-7,once,NA,TRBV9,CASSVSQGSYEQYF,TGTGCCAGCAGCGTTTCACAGGGATCCTACGAGCAGTACTTC
TRBJ1-6,once,TRBD1,TRBV7-6,CASSQTGQRNSPLHF,TGTGCCAGCAGCCAAACGGGACAGAGAAATTCACCCCTCCACTTT
TRBJ2-2,NA,NA,TRBV7-6,CASSLGRNTGELFF,TGTGCCAGCAGCTTAGGGCGGAACACCGGGGAGCTGTTTTTT
TRBJ1-1,NA,NA,TRBV19,CASSSSVVRTEAFF,TGTGCCAGTAGTTCCAGCGTCGTACGCACTGAAGCTTTCTTT
TRBJ2-1,NA,NA,TRBV28,CASSEGVPYNEQFF,TGTGCCAGCAGTGAAGGGGTCCCCTACAATGAGCAGTTCTTC
TRBJ1-5,NA,TRBD1,TRBV7-3,CASSIREGQTPQHF,TGTGCCAGCAGCATTCGCGAGGGACAGACCCCCCAGCATTTT
TRBJ2-6,few,NA,TRBV14,CASSLPVANVLTF,TGTGCCAGCAGCCTACCTGTGGCCAACGTCCTGACTTTC
TRBJ1-2,NA,TRBD1,TRBV6-5,CASRTGVGYGYTF,TGTGCCAGCAGAACAGGGGTTGGCTATGGCTACACCTTC
TRBJ1-5,NA,NA,TRBV29-1,CSVGEGYQPQHF,TGCAGCGTTGGAGAGGGGTATCAGCCCCAGCATTTT
TRBJ2-1,NA,NA,TRBV7-9,CALNPSRTASYNEQFF,TGTGCCCTAAACCCTAGTCGGACGGCCTCCTACAATGAGCAGTTCTTC
TRBJ1-1,few,NA,TRBV7-9,CASTGIETEAFF,TGTGCCAGCACCGGGATTGAGACTGAAGCTTTCTTT
TRBJ2-1,NA,NA,TRBV6-5,CASSYVADSYNEQFF,TGTGCCAGCAGTTACGTAGCGGACTCCTACAATGAGCAGTTCTTC
TRBJ2-1,NA,NA,TRBV11-3,CASSLDLERGRFF,TGTGCCAGCAGCTTAGATCTGGAGAGGGGGAGGTTCTTC
TRBJ1-5,NA,NA,TRBV27,CASSYGGQPQHF,TGTGCCAGCAGTTACGGGGGGCAGCCCCAGCATTTT
TRBJ2-7,medium-sized,NA,TRBV6-6,CASSYTLLAGEQYF,TGTGCCAGCAGTTATACGTTGCTGGCGGGCGAGCAGTACTTC
TRBJ2-3,once,TRBD2,TRBV27,CASSHRLAGTDTQYF,TGTGCCAGCAGCCATAGACTAGCGGGGACAGATACGCAGTATTTT
TRBJ1-5,NA,TRBD1,TRBV28,CASSSGQGVGYGNQPQHF,TGTGCCAGCAGTTCGGGACAGGGGGTCGGGTATGGCAATCAGCCCCAGCATTTT
TRBJ1-1,NA,TRBD1,TRBV27,CASSIRGRTEAFF,TGTGCCAGCAGTATCAGGGGGCGAACTGAAGCTTTCTTT
TRBJ2-7,few,TRBD1,TRBV28,CASSLRDRGYEQYF,TGTGCCAGCAGTTTACGCGACAGGGGCTACGAGCAGTACTTC
TRBJ1-4,NA,TRBD1,TRBV7-6,CASSRSGQGWEKLFF,TGTGCCAGCAGCCGGAGTGGACAGGGATGGGAAAAACTGTTTTTT
TRBJ2-1,NA,TRBD2,TRBV5-4,CASSRGAGTSGNYNEQFF,TGTGCCAGCAGCCGCGGAGCGGGGACTAGCGGCAACTACAATGAGCAGTTCTTC
TRBJ2-2,NA,NA,TRBV28,CASSRTLGSAGELFF,TGTGCCAGCAGTCGAACCCTAGGAAGCGCCGGGGAGCTGTTTTTT
TRBJ2-7,NA,TRBD1,TRBV7-9,CASSLWTGVHEQYF,TGTGCCAGCAGCTTATGGACAGGGGTACACGAGCAGTACTTC